One and the same sample provided the 6 T cell receptor beta chains below, sequenced in a study of CD8 T cells in ankylosing spondylitis. TCRdb independently ran MiXCR on the 5' RACE reads; one entry per CDR3 protein. Altogether hundreds of thousands of distinct CDR3 sequences are present, 20% to 25% being singletons, with the ten largest covering less than 15%. The source material was blood, either unsorted or a sorted T cell fraction (not recorded which). The source of these receptors is a male donor with ankylosing spondylitis or in good health (not recorded which).

The rearrangement joins TRBV27 to TRBJ2-5, with D perhaps matching TRBD1 or TRBD2 (5 bases each). Between the trimmed V and J ends, which lost 5 bases and 1 base, there was a span of 17 bases. The CDR3 is 16 residues long. The V gene's germline CDR1 is MNHEY and CDR2 SMNVEV (reference sequence). CDR3 nucleotides: TGTGCCAGCAGTCTTCCACCGGGACCACTCCAAGAGACCCAGTACTTC. This translates into CASSLPPGPLQETQYF.

This clonotype was observed a few times. The chain has TRBV5-5 and TRBJ2-7; D remains unclear. Germline CDR1 reads SGHKS; CDR2 reads YYEKEE (reference sequence). CDR3 length: 14 amino acids. Trimming removed 0 bases from V and 0 bases from J, with 7 bases in between. The CDR3: CASSLVQYSYEQYF. The CDR3 coding sequence is TGTGCCAGCAGCTTGGTGCAGTACTCCTACGAGCAGTACTTC.

The chain employs TRBV15 and TRBJ2-7, with TRBD2 matching over 7 bases. CDR3 size: 15 residues. Germline V gene data show CDR1 as LNHNV and CDR2 as YYDKDF (reference sequence). The J segment lost 1 base and the V segment lost 0 bases, leaving 3 bases of the junction unmatched. CDR3 residues: CATSRESGVSYEQYF. The CDR3 DNA sequence: TGTGCCACCAGCAGAGAGAGCGGGGTATCCTACGAGCAGTACTTC. Complete variable domain (other parts from reference TRBV15 and TRBJ2-7): DAMVIQNPRYQVTQFGKPVTLSCSQTLNHNVMYWYQQKSSQAPKLLFHYYDKDFNNEADTPDNFQSRRPNTSFCFLDIRSPGLGDTAMYLCATSRESGVSYEQYFGPGTRLTVT.

This clonotype was found a few times. CDR3 bases: TGCAGTGCTATAGGCTCAACTAATGAAAAACTGTTTTTT. Amino acids: CSAIGSTNEKLFF. The chain recombines TRBV20-1 with TRBJ1-4; D gene unclear. The length of the CDR3 is 13 residues. Trimming stripped 4 bases from V and 0 bases from J, with 6 bases between. Germline V lookup: CDR1 DFQATT, CDR2 SNEGSKA (reference sequence).

The chain recombines TRBV7-9 with TRBJ2-4; either TRBD1 or TRBD2 may supply D (5 bases each). CDR3 length: 16 amino acids. The germline CDR1 and CDR2 sequences are SEHNR and FQNEAQ (reference sequence). Trimming left V 3 bases short and J 8 bases short, with 20 bases between. The CDR3 protein is CASSFWDGSQGDIQYF. CDR3 in DNA: TGTGCCAGCAGCTTTTGGGACGGATCCCAAGGGGACATTCAGTACTTC.

The rearrangement uses TRBV4-1 and TRBJ1-2; TRBD1 might be the D (5 bases). Germline CDR1 MGHRA, CDR2 YSYEKL. Trimming cost V 4 bases and J 4 bases, with 19 bases left between them. This CDR3 has 16 amino acids. CDR3 sequence: CASSPFGGVGSYGYTF. CDR3 nucleotide sequence: TGCGCCAGCAGCCCCTTCGGGGGGGTCGGGAGCTATGGCTACACCTTC.